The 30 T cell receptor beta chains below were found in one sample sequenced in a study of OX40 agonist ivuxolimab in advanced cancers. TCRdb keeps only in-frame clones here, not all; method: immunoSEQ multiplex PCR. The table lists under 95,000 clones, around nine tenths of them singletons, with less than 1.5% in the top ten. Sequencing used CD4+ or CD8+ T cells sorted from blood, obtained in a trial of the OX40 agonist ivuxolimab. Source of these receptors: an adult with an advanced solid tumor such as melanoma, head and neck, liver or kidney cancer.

CDR3 sequence (DNA): TGTGCCAGCAGCCCGGGACAGGGATACGAAAAACTGTTTTTT. Translation: CASSPGQGYEKLFF. The V call is TRBV4-2, the J call TRBJ1-4; TRBD1 agrees at 9 bases. The CDR3 loop spans 14 amino acids. V gave up 4 bases and J gave up 8 bases; unmatched junction bases: 5. CDR1 and CDR2 (germline): LGHNA, YNFKEQ.

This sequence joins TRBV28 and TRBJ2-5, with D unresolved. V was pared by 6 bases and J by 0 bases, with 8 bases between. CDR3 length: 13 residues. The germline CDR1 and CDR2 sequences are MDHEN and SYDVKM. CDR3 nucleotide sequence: TGTGCCAGCAGCCCCGACTACCAAGAGACCCAGTACTTC. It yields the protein CASSPDYQETQYF.

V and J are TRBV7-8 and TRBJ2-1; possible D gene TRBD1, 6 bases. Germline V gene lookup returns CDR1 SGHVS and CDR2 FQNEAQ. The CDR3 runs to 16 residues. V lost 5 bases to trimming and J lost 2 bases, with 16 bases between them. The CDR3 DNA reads TGTGCCAGCAGCCCGAACAGGGTTAGGGCCTACAATGAGCAGTTCTTC. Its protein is CASSPNRVRAYNEQFF.

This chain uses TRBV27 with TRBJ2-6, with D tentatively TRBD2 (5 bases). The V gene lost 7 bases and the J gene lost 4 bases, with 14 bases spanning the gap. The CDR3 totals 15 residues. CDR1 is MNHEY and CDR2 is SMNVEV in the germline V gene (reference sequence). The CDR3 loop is CASNSPGSGANVLTF. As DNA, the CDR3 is TGTGCCAGCAACTCGCCGGGGTCAGGGGCCAACGTCCTGACTTTC.

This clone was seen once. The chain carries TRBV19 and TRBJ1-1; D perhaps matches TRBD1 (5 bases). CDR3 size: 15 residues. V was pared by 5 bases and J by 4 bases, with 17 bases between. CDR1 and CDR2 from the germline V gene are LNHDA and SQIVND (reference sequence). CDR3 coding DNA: TGTGCCAGTAGTGTCGGGACCGCCGCCATCACTGAAGCTTTCTTT. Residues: CASSVGTAAITEAFF.

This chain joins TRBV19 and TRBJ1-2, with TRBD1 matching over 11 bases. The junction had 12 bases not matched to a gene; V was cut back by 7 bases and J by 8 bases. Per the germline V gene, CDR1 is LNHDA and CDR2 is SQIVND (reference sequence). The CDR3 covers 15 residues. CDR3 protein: CASTDRGLWRGGYTF. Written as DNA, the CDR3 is TGTGCCAGTACGGACAGGGGGCTTTGGCGGGGCGGCTACACCTTC.

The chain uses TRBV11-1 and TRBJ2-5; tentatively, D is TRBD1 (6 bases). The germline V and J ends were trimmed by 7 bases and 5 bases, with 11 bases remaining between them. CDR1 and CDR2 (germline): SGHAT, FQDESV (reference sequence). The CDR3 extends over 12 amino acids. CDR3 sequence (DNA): TGTGCCAGCAACAGGGCCGGGGAGACCCAGTACTTC. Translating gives CASNRAGETQYF. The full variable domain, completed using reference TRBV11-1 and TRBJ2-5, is EAEVAQSPRYKITEKSQAVAFWCDPISGHATLYWYRQILGQGPELLVQFQDESVVDDSQLPKDRFSAERLKGVDSTLKIQPAELGDSAMYLCASNRAGETQYFGPGTRLLVL.

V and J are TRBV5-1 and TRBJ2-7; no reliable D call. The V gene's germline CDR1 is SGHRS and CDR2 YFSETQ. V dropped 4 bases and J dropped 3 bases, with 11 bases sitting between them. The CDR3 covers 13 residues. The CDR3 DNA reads TGCGCCAGCAGCCCGGACGGAGACTACGAGCAGTACTTC. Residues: CASSPDGDYEQYF.

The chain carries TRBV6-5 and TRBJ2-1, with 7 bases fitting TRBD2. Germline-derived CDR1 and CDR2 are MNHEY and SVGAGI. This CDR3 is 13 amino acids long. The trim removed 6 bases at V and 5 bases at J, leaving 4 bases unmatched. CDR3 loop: CASRASGDNEQFF. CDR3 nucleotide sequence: TGTGCCAGCAGGGCTAGCGGAGACAATGAGCAGTTCTTC.

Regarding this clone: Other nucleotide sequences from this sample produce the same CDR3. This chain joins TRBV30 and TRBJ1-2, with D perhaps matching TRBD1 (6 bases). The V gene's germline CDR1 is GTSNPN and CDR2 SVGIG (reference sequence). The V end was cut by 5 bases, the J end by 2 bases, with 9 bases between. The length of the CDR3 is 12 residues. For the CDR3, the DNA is TGTGCCTGGGGGCAGGGGAACTATGGCTACACCTTC. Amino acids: CAWGQGNYGYTF.

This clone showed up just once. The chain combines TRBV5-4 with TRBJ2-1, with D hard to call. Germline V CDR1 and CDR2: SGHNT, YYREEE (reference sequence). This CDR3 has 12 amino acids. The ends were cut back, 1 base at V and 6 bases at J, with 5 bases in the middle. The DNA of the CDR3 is TGTGCCAGCAGCTTGAGACCCAATGAGCAGTTCTTC. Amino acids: CASSLRPNEQFF.

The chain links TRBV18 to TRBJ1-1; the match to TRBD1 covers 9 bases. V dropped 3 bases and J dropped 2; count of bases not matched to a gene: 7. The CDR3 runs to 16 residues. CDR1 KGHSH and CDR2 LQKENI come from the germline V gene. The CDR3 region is CASSPDRGTYNTEAFF. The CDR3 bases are TGTGCCAGCTCACCGGACAGGGGCACTTACAACACTGAAGCTTTCTTT.

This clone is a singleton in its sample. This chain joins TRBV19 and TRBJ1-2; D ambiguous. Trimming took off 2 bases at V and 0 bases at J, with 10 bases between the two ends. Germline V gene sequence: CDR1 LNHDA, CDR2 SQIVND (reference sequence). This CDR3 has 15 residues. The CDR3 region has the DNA TGTGCCAGTAGTATAACGGCAGGCTCTAACTATGGCTACACCTTC. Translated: CASSITAGSNYGYTF.

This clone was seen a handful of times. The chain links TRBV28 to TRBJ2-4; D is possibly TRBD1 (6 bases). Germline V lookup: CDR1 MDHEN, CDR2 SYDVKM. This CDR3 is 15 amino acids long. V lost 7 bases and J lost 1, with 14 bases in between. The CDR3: CASTTLQGAKNIQYF. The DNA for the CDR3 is TGTGCCAGCACTACCCTTCAGGGGGCCAAAAACATTCAGTACTTC. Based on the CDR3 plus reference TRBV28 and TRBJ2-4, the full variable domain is DVKVTQSSRYLVKRTGEKVFLECVQDMDHENMFWYRQDPGLGLRLIYFSYDVKMKEKGDIPEGYSVSREKKERFSLILESASTNQTSMYLCASTTLQGAKNIQYFGAGTRLSVL.

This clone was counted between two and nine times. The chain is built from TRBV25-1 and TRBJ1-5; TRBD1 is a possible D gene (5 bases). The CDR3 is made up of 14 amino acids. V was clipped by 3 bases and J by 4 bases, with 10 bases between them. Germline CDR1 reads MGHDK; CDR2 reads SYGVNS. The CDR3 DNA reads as TGTGCCAGCAGTGAGCTCAGGGAGAATCAGCCCCAGCATTTT. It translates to CASSELRENQPQHF.

In nucleotides, the CDR3 is TGTGCCACCAGGCGATTTTCTGGGGAACGGGAAAAACTGTTTTTT. Protein product: CATRRFSGEREKLFF. The rearrangement uses TRBV15 and TRBJ1-4; no clear D gene. V was pared by 6 bases and J by 8 bases, with 19 bases between. Germline V gives CDR1 LNHNV, CDR2 YYDKDF (reference sequence). The CDR3 loop spans 15 amino acids.

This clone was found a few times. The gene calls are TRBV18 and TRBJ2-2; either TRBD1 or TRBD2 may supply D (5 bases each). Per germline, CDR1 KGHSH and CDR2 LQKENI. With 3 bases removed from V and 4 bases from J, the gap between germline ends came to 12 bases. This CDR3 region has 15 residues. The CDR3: CASSPSGTGTGELFF. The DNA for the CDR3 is TGTGCCAGCTCACCCTCCGGGACCGGCACCGGGGAGCTGTTTTTT.

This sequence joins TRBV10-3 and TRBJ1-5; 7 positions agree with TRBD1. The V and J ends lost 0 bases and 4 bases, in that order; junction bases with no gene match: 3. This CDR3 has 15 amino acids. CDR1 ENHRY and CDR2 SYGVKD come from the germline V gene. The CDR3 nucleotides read TGTGCCATCAGTGAGTCCCGACAGGGAAATCAGCCCCAGCATTTT. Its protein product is CAISESRQGNQPQHF.

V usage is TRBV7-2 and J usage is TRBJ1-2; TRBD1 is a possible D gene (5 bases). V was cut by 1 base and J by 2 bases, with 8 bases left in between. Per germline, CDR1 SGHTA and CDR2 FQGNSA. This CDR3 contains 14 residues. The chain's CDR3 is CASSLDPGNYGYTF. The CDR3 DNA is TGTGCCAGCAGCTTAGATCCAGGGAACTATGGCTACACCTTC.

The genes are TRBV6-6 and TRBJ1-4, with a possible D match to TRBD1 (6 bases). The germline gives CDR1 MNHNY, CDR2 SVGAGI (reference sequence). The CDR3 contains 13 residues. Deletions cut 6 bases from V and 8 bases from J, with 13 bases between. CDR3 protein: CASRQGLEEKLFF. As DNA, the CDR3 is TGTGCCAGCAGGCAGGGGTTGGAAGAAAAACTGTTTTTT.

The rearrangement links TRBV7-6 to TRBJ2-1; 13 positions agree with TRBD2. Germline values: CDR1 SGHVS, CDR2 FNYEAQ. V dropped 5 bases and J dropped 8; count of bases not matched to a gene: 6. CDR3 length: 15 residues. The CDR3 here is CASSLTSGGAYEQFF. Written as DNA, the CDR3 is TGTGCCAGCAGCCTAACTAGCGGGGGGGCCTATGAGCAGTTCTTC. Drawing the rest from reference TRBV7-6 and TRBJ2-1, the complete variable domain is GAGVSQSPRYKVTKRGQDVALRCDPISGHVSLYWYRQALGQGPEFLTYFNYEAQQDKSGLPNDRFSAERPEGSISTLTIQRTEQRDSAMYRCASSLTSGGAYEQFFGPGTRLTVL.

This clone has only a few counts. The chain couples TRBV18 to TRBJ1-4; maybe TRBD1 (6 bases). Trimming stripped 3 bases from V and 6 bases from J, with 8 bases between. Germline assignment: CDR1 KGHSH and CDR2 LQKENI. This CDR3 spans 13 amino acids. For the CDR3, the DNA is TGTGCCAGCTCACCGTACAGGGATGAAAAACTGTTTTTT. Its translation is CASSPYRDEKLFF.

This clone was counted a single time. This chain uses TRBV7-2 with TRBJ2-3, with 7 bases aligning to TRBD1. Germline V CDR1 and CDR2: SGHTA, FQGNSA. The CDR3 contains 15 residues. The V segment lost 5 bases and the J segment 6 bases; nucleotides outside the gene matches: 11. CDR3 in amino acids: CASSLGAGGLDTQYF. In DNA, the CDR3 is TGTGCCAGCAGCCTGGGGGCAGGGGGATTGGATACGCAGTATTTT.

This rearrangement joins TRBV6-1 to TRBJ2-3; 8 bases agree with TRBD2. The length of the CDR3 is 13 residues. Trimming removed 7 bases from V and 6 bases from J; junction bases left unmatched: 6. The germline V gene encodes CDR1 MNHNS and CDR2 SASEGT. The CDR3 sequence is CASIWGGGDTQYF. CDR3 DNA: TGTGCCAGCATCTGGGGCGGGGGGGATACGCAGTATTTT.

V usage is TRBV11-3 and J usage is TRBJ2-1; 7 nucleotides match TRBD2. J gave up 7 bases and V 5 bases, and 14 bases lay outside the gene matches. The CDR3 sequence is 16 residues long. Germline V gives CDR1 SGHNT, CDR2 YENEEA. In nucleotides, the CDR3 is TGTGCCAGCAGCGCACGGGGGGAGGGCCTGAGGAATGAGCAGTTCTTC. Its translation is CASSARGEGLRNEQFF.

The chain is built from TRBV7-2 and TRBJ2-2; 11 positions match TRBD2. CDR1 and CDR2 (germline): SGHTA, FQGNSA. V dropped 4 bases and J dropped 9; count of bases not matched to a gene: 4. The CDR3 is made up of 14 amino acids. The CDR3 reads CASSYSGGARELFF. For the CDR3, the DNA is TGTGCCAGCAGCTATAGCGGGGGGGCCAGGGAGCTGTTTTTT.

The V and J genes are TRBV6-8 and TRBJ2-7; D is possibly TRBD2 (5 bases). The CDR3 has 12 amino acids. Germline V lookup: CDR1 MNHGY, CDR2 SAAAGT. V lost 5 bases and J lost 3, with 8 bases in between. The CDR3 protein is CASSPTIYEQYF. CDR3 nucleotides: TGTGCCAGCAGTCCGACTATCTACGAGCAGTACTTC.

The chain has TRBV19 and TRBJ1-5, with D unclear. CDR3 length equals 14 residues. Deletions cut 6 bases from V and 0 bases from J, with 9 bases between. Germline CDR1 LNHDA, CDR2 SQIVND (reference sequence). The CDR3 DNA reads TGTGCCAGTAGGGCAGATTATAGCAATCAGCCCCAGCATTTT. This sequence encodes CASRADYSNQPQHF.

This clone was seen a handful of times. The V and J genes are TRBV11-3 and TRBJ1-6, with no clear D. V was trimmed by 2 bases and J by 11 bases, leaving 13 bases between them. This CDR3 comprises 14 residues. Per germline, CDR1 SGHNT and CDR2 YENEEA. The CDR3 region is CASSLSSAGAPLHF. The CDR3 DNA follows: TGTGCCAGCAGCTTATCGTCGGCCGGGGCACCCCTCCACTTT.

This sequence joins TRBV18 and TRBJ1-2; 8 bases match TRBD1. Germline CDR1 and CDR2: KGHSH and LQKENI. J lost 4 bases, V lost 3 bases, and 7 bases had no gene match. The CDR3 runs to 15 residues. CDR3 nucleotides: TGTGCCAGCTCACCCAATCGGGACAGGCCCTATGGCTACACCTTC. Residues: CASSPNRDRPYGYTF.